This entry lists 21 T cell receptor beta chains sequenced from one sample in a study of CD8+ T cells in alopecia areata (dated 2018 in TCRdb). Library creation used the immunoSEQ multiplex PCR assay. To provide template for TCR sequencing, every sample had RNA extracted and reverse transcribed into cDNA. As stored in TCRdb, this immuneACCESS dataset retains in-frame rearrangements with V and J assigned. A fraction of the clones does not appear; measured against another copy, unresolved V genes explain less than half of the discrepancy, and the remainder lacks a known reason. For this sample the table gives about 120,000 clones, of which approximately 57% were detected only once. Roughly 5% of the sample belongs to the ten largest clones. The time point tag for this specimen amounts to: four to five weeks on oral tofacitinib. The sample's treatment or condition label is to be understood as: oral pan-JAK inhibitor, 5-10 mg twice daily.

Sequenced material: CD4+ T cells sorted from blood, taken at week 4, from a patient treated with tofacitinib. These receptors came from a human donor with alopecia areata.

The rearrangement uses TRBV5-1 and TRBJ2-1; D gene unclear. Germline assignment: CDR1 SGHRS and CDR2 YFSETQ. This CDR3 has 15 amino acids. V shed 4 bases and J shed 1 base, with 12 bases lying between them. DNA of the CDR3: TGCGCCAGCAGCCGCGGTACTCAATCCTACAATGAGCAGTTCTTC. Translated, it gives CASSRGTQSYNEQFF.

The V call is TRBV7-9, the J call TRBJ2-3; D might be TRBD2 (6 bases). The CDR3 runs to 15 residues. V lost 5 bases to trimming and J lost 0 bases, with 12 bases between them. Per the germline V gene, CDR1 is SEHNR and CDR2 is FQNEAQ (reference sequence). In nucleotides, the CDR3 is TGTGCCAGCAGCCGAGGACTAAGTAGCACAGATACGCAGTATTTT. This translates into CASSRGLSSTDTQYF.

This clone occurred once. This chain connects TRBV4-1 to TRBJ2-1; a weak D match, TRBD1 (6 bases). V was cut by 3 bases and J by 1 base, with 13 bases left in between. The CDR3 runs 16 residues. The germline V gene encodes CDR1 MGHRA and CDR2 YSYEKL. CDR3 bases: TGCGCCAGCAGCCACACACAGGGCTTGTCCTACAATGAGCAGTTCTTC. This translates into CASSHTQGLSYNEQFF.

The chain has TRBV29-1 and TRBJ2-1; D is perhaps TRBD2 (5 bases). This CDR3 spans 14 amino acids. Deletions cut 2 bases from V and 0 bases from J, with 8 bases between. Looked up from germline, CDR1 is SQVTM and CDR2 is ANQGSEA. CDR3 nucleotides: TGCAGCGTTGAAAGGAGGAGCTCCTACAATGAGCAGTTCTTC. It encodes CSVERRSSYNEQFF.

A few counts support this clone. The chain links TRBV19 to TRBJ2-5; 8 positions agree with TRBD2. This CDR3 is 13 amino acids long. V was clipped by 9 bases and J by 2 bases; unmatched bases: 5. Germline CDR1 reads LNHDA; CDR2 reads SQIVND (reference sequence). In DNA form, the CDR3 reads TGTGCCAGCGCGGGGGGCCCTCAAGAGACCCAGTACTTC. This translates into CASAGGPQETQYF.

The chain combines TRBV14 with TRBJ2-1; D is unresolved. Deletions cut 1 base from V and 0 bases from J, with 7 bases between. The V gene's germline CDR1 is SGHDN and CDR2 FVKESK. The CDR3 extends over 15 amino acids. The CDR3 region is CASSQVPSSYNEQFF. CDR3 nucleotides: TGTGCCAGCAGCCAAGTTCCGAGCTCCTACAATGAGCAGTTCTTC.

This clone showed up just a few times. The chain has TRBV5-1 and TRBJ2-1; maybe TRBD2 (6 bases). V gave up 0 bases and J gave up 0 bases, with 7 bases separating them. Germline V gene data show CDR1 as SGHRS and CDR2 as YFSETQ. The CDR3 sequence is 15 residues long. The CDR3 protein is CASSLDGGSYNEQFF. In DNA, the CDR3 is TGCGCCAGCAGCTTGGACGGGGGCTCCTACAATGAGCAGTTCTTC.

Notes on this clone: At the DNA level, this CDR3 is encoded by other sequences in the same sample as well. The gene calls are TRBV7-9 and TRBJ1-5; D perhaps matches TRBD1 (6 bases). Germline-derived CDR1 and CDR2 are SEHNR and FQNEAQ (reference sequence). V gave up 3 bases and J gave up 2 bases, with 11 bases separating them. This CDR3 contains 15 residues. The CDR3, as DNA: TGTGCCAGCAGCTTCGGCAGGGGTGGCAATCAGCCCCAGCATTTT. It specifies CASSFGRGGNQPQHF.

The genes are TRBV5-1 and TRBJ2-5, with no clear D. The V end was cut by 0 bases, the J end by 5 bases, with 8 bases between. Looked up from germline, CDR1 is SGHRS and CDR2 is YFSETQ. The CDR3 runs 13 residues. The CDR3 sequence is CASSLASEETQYF. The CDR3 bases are TGCGCCAGCAGCTTGGCAAGCGAGGAGACCCAGTACTTC.

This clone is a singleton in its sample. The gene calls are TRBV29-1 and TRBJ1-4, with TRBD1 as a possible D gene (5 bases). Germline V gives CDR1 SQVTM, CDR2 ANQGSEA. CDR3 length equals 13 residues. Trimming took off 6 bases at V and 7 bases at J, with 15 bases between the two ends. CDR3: CSVRRGSSEKLFF. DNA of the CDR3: TGCAGCGTCCGTCGGGGCTCAAGTGAAAAACTGTTTTTT.

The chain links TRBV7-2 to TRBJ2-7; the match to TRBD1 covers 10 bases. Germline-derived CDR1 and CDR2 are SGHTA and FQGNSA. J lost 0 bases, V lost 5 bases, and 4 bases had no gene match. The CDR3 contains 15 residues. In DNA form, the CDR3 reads TGTGCCAGCAGCCCAAGGACAGGGGGCTCCTACGAGCAGTACTTC. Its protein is CASSPRTGGSYEQYF.

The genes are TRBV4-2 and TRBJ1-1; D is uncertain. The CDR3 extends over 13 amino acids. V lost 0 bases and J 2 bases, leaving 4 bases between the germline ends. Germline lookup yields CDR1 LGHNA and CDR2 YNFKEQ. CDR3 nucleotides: TGTGCCAGCAGCCAAGATGCAAACACTGAAGCTTTCTTT. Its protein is CASSQDANTEAFF.

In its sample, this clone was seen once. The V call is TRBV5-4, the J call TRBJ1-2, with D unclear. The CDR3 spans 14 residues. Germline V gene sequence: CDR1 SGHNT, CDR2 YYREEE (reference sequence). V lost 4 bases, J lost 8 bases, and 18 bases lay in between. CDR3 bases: TGTGCCAGCAGCCAGGCGGCGGTCTTGGGCGGCTACACCTTC. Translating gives CASSQAAVLGGYTF. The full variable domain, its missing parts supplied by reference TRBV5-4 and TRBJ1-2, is ETGVTQSPTHLIKTRGQQVTLRCSSQSGHNTVSWYQQALGQGPQFIFQYYREEENGRGNFPPRFSGLQFPNYSSELNVNALELDDSALYLCASSQAAVLGGYTFGSGTRLTVV.

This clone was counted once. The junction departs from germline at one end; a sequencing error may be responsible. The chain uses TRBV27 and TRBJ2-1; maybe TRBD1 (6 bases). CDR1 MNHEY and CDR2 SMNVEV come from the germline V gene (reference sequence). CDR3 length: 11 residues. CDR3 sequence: CASRGPRGRLF. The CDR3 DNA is TGTGCCAGCAGGGGCCCGAGGGGGAGACTCTTC.

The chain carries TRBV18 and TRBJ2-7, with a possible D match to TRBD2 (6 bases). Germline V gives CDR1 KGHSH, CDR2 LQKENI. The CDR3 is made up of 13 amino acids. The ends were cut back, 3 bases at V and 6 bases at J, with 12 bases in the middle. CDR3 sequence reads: CASSPPAGGEQYF. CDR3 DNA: TGTGCCAGCTCACCTCCCGCCGGGGGCGAGCAGTACTTC.

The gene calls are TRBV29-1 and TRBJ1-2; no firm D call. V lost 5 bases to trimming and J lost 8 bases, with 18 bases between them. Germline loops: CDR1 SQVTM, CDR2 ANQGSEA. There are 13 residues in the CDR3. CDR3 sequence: CSVLASSRGGYTF. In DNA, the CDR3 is TGCAGCGTTCTCGCTTCCTCCCGTGGGGGCTACACCTTC.

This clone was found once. CDR3 in DNA: TGTGCCAGCAGTTTTACCCCCGGGACTAGCCTCGGTACGCAGTATTTT. It specifies CASSFTPGTSLGTQYF. V usage is TRBV28 and J usage is TRBJ2-3; TRBD2 agrees at 9 bases. In germline, CDR1 is MDHEN, CDR2 SYDVKM. The CDR3 contains 16 residues. With 3 bases clipped from V and 8 bases from J, the junction kept 12 bases outside the gene matches.

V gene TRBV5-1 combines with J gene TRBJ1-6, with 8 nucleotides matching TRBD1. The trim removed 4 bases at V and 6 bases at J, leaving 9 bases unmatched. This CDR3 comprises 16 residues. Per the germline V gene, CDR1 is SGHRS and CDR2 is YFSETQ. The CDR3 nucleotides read TGCGCCAGCAGCCCGACAGGGGTCCATTCTAATTCACCCCTCCACTTT. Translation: CASSPTGVHSNSPLHF.

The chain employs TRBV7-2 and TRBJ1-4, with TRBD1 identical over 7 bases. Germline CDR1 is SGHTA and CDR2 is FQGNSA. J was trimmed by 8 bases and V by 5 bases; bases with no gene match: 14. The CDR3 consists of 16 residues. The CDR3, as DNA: TGTGCCAGCAGCCAGAGACCGCACAGGGGTAGGGAAAAACTGTTTTTT. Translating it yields CASSQRPHRGREKLFF.

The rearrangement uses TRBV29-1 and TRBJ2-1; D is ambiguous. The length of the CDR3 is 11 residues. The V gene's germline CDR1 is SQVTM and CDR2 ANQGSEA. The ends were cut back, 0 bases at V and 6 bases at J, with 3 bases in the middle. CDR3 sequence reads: CSVEDLNEQFF. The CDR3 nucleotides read TGCAGCGTTGAAGATCTCAATGAGCAGTTCTTC.

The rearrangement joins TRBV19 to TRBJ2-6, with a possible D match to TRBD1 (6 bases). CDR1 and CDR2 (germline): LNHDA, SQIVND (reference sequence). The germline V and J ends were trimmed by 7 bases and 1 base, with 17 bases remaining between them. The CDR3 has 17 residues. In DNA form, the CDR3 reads TGTGCCAGTACCCAGACAGGCGAACTATCTGGGGCCAACGTCCTGACTTTC. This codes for CASTQTGELSGANVLTF.